The 17 T cell receptor beta chains reported below all come from one sample, sequenced in a study of shared clonotypes between healthy human individuals. Here immunoSEQ multiplex PCR was the method, and the copy in TCRdb shows in-frame clones only, minus some. This sample has around 1,900,000 clones, with just under 95% found just once. Selected positively for CCR7 and CD45RO-negative, naive CD8 cells excluded terminally differentiated effector memory CD45RA+ cells. What was sequenced was naive CD8+ T cells from PBMCs. The source of these receptors is a young man in good health. Some clones in this sample may be carry-over from other donors' samples.

This chain joins TRBV4-2 and TRBJ2-7, with TRBD1 as a possible D gene (5 bases). Trimming took off 0 bases at V and 3 bases at J, with 12 bases between the two ends. Germline assignment: CDR1 LGHNA and CDR2 YNFKEQ. This CDR3 has 15 amino acids. CDR3 DNA: TGTGCCAGCAGCCAAGATTACCGACAGAGCTACGAGCAGTACTTC. The encoded protein is CASSQDYRQSYEQYF.

Notes on this clone: Other DNA sequences of this sample code for an identical CDR3. The gene calls are TRBV11-2 and TRBJ2-7; unclear D gene. Trimming took 1 base from V and 4 from J, leaving 8 bases between them. Germline V gives CDR1 SGHAT, CDR2 FQNNGV. The CDR3 sequence is 13 residues long. The CDR3, as DNA: TGTGCCAGCAGCTTAGGGGCCATATACGAGCAGTACTTC. Translated: CASSLGAIYEQYF.

V and J are TRBV7-9 and TRBJ2-3, with 9 bases lining up with TRBD1. V lost 7 bases and J lost 15; bases outside the gene matches: 11. Germline CDR1 SEHNR, CDR2 FQNEAQ (reference sequence). The CDR3 is made up of 12 amino acids. The DNA of the CDR3 is TGTGCCAGCATTGTGCCGGGACAGGGACAATATTTT. Translating gives CASIVPGQGQYF.

With regard to this clone: Other nucleotide sequences in the sample specify the same CDR3. This CDR3 is CASSLAGAYNEQFF. The CDR3 DNA sequence: TGTGCCAGTAGTCTGGCAGGGGCCTACAATGAGCAGTTCTTC. V gene TRBV19 combines with J gene TRBJ2-1, with D maybe TRBD1 (6 bases). The CDR3 sequence is 14 residues long. V lost 5 bases, J lost 2 bases, and 10 bases lay in between. Germline assignment: CDR1 LNHDA and CDR2 SQIVND (reference sequence).

This clone is a singleton in its sample. V usage is TRBV27 and J usage is TRBJ1-2, with D possibly TRBD1 on 5 matching bases. This CDR3 is 14 amino acids long. V gave up 5 bases and J gave up 8 bases, with 18 bases separating them. Germline V CDR1 and CDR2: MNHEY, SMNVEV (reference sequence). This CDR3 reads CASSTLGGSKGYTF. In nucleotides, the CDR3 is TGTGCCAGCAGTACCTTGGGGGGGTCGAAGGGCTACACCTTC.

V gene TRBV6-5 combines with J gene TRBJ2-1; D unresolved. Germline values: CDR1 MNHEY, CDR2 SVGAGI. CDR3 length: 11 amino acids. Trimming shortened V by 8 bases and J by 8 bases, and 10 bases separated the two germline ends. Written as DNA, the CDR3 is TGTGCCAGCGCTAGTGGCGATGAGCAGTTCTTC. The encoded protein is CASASGDEQFF.

The chain uses TRBV7-8 and TRBJ2-7, with no clear D. CDR1 and CDR2 from the germline V gene are SGHVS and FQNEAQ. CDR3 length: 13 residues. V was cut by 4 bases and J by 5 bases, with 12 bases left in between. The DNA for the CDR3 is TGTGCCAGCAGCTATCTCTGGCCCCACGAGCAGTACTTC. This gives the protein CASSYLWPHEQYF.

The J gene is TRBJ2-7, the V gene TRBV28; no reliable D call. There are 15 residues in the CDR3. Trimming cost V 2 bases and J 0 bases, with 11 bases left between them. CDR1 is MDHEN and CDR2 is SYDVKM in the germline V gene. The CDR3 loop reads CASSLIGVSSYEQYF. The CDR3 DNA reads TGTGCCAGCAGTTTAATCGGAGTGAGCTCCTACGAGCAGTACTTC.

This clone was seen a few times. The chain carries TRBV10-3 and TRBJ1-5, with D unclear. CDR3 size: 13 residues. CDR1 and CDR2 (germline): ENHRY, SYGVKD. V was cut by 7 bases and J by 4 bases, with 11 bases left in between. Written as DNA, the CDR3 is TGTGCCATCACCGGGGAGGTGAATCAGCCCCAGCATTTT. Translated: CAITGEVNQPQHF.

This rearrangement joins TRBV5-1 to TRBJ2-3; D uncertain. The CDR3 loop spans 16 amino acids. Germline V gene lookup returns CDR1 SGHRS and CDR2 YFSETQ. The ends were cut back, 0 bases at V and 2 bases at J, with 13 bases in the middle. This CDR3 reads CASSLADVRPTDTQYF. The CDR3 nucleotides are TGCGCCAGCAGCTTGGCCGACGTCAGGCCCACAGATACGCAGTATTTT.

The rearrangement links TRBV28 to TRBJ1-1; D possibly corresponds to TRBD1 (5 bases). The CDR3 totals 15 residues. Germline V lookup: CDR1 MDHEN, CDR2 SYDVKM. Trimming shortened V by 1 base and J by 4 bases, and 13 bases separated the two germline ends. CDR3 bases: TGTGCCAGCAGTTTATCCCGTTGGGGGGGCACTGAAGCTTTCTTT. This translates into CASSLSRWGGTEAFF.

V usage is TRBV19 and J usage is TRBJ1-1, with D hard to call. This CDR3 spans 13 amino acids. Germline CDR1 and CDR2: LNHDA and SQIVND (reference sequence). Between the trimmed V and J ends, which lost 2 bases and 3 bases, there was a span of 7 bases. The chain's CDR3 is CASSIRRDTEAFF. The CDR3 coding sequence is TGTGCCAGTAGTATAAGAAGGGACACTGAAGCTTTCTTT.

About this clone itself: The sample has other DNA sequences that encode this CDR3 too. The CDR3 bases are TGTGCCATCAGTGTAGGTGAGGGCGCCTCCTACGAGCAGTACTTC. Its protein is CAISVGEGASYEQYF. This chain links TRBV10-3 with TRBJ2-7, with a weak D call TRBD2 (5 bases). This CDR3 is built from 15 residues. Germline V gives CDR1 ENHRY, CDR2 SYGVKD. Trimming took 4 bases from V and 0 from J, leaving 13 bases between them.

Remarks on this clone: The sample holds other DNA sequences that translate to the same CDR3. The chain employs TRBV29-1 and TRBJ2-1; D gene ambiguous. There are 10 residues in the CDR3. Trimming stripped 3 bases from V and 7 bases from J, with 4 bases between. Germline-derived CDR1 and CDR2 are SQVTM and ANQGSEA. The CDR3 sequence: CSVDANEQFF. CDR3 nucleotide sequence: TGCAGCGTTGACGCTAATGAGCAGTTCTTC.

The rearrangement uses TRBV27 and TRBJ1-5; 12 bases map to TRBD1. The CDR3 has 18 amino acids. Trimming cost V 7 bases and J 1 base; bases outside gene matches: 11. CDR1 MNHEY and CDR2 SMNVEV come from the germline V gene (reference sequence). Here the CDR3 DNA reads TGTGCCAGCACCCGGGGGGACAGGGGGCGCCGAAGCAATCAGCCCCAGCATTTT. It is translated as CASTRGDRGRRSNQPQHF.

The chain is built from TRBV7-7 and TRBJ2-7, with D perhaps TRBD1 (5 bases). V was clipped by 4 bases and J by 5 bases, with 21 bases between them. The V gene's germline CDR1 is SSHAT and CDR2 FNYEAQ (reference sequence). This CDR3 is built from 16 residues. The CDR3 DNA is TGTGCCAGCAGCTCGGGCCTAGGGGCCCCCCCGGACGAGCAGTACTTC. Its protein product is CASSSGLGAPPDEQYF.

This clone showed up just once. The chain joins TRBV6-1 to TRBJ2-2; D is perhaps TRBD2 (5 bases). The CDR3 has 15 amino acids. The germline V gene encodes CDR1 MNHNS and CDR2 SASEGT. Trimming took 7 bases from V and 0 from J, leaving 12 bases between them. The CDR3 DNA follows: TGTGCCAGCAACGAAGCGGTATCGAACACCGGGGAGCTGTTTTTT. It translates to CASNEAVSNTGELFF.